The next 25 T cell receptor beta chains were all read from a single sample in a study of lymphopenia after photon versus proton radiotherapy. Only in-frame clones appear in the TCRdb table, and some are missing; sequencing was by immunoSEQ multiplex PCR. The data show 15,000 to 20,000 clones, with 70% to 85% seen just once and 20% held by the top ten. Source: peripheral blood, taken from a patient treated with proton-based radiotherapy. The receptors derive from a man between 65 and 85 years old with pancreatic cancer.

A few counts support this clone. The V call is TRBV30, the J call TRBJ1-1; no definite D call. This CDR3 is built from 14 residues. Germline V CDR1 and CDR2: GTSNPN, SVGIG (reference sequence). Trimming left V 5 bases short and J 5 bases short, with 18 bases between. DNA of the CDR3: TGTGCCTGGGACGGACTCCAACTCGGGACTGAAGCTTTCTTT. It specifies CAWDGLQLGTEAFF.

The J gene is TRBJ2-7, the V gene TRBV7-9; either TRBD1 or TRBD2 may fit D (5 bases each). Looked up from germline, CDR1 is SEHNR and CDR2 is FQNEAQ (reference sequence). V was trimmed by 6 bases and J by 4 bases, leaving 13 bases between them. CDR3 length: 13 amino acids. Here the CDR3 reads CASSLEGPYEQYF. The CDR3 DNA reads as TGTGCCAGCAGTCTCGAGGGGCCTTACGAGCAGTACTTC. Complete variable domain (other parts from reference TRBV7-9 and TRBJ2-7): DTGVSQNPRHKITKRGQNVTFRCDPISEHNRLYWYRQTLGQGPEFLTYFQNEAQLEKSRLLSDRFSAERPKGSFSTLEIQRTEQGDSAMYLCASSLEGPYEQYFGPGTRLTVT.

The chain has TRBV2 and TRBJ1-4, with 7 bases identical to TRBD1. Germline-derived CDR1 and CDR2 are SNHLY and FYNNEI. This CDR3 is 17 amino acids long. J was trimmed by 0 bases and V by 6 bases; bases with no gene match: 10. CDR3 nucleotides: TGTGCCAGCAGGAAATACGACAGGGCAGCAACTAATGAAAAACTGTTTTTT. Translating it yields CASRKYDRAATNEKLFF.

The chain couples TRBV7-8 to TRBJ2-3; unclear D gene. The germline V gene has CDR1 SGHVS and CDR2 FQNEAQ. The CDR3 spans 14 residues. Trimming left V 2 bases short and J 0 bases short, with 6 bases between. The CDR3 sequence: CASSLRSSTDTQYF. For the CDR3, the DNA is TGTGCCAGCAGCTTAAGGAGTAGCACAGATACGCAGTATTTT. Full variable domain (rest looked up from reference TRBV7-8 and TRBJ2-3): GAGVSQSPRYKVAKRGQDVALRCDPISGHVSLFWYQQALGQGPEFLTYFQNEAQLDKSGLPSDRFFAERPEGSVSTLKIQRTQQEDSAVYLCASSLRSSTDTQYFGPGTRLTVL.

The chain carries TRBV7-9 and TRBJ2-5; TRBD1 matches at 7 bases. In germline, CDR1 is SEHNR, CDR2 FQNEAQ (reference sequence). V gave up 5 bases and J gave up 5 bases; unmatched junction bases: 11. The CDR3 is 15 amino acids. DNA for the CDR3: TGTGCCAGCAGCCTAGGGCAGGGGGTTTGGGAGACCCAGTACTTC. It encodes CASSLGQGVWETQYF.

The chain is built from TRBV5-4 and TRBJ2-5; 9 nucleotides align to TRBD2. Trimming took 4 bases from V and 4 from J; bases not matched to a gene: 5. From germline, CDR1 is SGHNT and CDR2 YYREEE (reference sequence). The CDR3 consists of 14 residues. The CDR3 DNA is TGTGCCAGCAGCCATGAGCGGGAGGTAGAGACCCAGTACTTC. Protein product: CASSHEREVETQYF.

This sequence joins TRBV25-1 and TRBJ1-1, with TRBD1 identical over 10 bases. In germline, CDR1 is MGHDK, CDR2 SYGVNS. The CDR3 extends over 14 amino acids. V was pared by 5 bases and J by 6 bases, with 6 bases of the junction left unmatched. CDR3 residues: CASSSAGTGAEAFF. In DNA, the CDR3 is TGTGCCAGCAGTAGCGCCGGGACAGGGGCTGAAGCTTTCTTT.

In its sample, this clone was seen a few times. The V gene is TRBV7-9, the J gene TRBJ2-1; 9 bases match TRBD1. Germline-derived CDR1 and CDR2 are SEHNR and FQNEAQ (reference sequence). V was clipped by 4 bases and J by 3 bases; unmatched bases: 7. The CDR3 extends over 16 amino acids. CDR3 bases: TGTGCCAGCAGCTCCCCAACGGGACAGGGCTACAATGAGCAGTTCTTC. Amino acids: CASSSPTGQGYNEQFF. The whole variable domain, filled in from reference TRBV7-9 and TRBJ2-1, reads DTGVSQNPRHKITKRGQNVTFRCDPISEHNRLYWYRQTLGQGPEFLTYFQNEAQLEKSRLLSDRFSAERPKGSFSTLEIQRTEQGDSAMYLCASSSPTGQGYNEQFFGPGTRLTVL.

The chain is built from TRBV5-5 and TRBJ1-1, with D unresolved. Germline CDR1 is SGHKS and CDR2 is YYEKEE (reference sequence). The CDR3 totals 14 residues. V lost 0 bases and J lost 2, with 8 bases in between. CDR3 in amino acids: CASSLARTNTEAFF. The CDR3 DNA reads TGTGCCAGCAGCTTGGCAAGAACAAACACTGAAGCTTTCTTT.

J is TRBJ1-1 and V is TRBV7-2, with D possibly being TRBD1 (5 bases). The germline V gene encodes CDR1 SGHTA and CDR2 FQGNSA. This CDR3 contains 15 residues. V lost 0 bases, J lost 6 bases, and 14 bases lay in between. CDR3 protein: CASSLAAYGGAEAFF. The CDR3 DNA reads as TGTGCCAGCAGCTTAGCGGCTTATGGGGGGGCTGAAGCTTTCTTT.

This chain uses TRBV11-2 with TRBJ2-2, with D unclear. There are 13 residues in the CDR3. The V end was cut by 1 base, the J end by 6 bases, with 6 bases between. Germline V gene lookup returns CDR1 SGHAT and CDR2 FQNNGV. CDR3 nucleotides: TGTGCCAGCAGCTTAGGAGGCTCCGGGGAGCTGTTTTTT. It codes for CASSLGGSGELFF.

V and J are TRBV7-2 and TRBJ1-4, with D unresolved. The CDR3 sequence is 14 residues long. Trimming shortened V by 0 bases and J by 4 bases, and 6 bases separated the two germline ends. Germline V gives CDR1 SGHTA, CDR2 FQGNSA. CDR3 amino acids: CASSLAGVNEKLFF. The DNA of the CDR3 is TGTGCCAGCAGCTTAGCGGGAGTTAATGAAAAACTGTTTTTT.

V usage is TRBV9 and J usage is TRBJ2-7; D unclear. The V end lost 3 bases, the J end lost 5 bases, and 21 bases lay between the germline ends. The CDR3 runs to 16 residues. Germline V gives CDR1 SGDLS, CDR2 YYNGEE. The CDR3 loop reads CASSESQDPVLDEQYF. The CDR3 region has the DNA TGTGCCAGCAGCGAGTCCCAGGACCCGGTGCTGGACGAGCAGTACTTC.

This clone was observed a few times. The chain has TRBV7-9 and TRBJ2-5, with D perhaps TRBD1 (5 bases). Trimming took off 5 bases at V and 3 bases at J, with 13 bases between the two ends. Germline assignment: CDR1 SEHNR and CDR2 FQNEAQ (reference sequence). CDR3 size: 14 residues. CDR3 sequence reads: CASSDRQQKETQYF. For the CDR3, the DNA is TGTGCCAGCAGCGACCGACAGCAAAAAGAGACCCAGTACTTC.

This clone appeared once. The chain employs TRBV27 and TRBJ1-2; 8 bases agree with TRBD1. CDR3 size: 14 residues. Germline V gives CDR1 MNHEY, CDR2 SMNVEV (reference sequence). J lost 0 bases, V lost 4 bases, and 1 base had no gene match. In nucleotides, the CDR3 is TGTGCCAGCAGTTACAGGGGGACTAACTATGGCTACACCTTC. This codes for CASSYRGTNYGYTF.

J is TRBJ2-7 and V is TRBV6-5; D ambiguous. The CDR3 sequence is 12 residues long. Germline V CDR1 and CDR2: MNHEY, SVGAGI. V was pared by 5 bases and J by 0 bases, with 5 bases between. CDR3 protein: CASSESSYEQYF. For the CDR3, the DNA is TGTGCCAGCAGTGAATCCTCCTACGAGCAGTACTTC.

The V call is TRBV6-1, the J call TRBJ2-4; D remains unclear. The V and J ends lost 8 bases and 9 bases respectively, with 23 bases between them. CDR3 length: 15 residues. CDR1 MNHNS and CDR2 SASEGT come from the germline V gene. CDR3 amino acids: CASVGVPIEASIQYF. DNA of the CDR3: TGTGCCAGCGTTGGGGTACCTATAGAGGCAAGCATTCAGTACTTC.

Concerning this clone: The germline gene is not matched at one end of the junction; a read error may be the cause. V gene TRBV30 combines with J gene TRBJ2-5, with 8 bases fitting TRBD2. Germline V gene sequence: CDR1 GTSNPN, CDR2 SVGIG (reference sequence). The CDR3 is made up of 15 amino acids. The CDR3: CAGSVTSGPQETQYF. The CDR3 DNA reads TGTGCCGGGAGCGTAACTAGCGGCCCCCAAGAGACCCAGTACTTC.

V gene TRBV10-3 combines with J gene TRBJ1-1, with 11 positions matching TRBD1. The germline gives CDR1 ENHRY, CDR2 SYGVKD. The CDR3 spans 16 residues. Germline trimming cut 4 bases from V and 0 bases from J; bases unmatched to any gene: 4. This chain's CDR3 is CAISAGTGGMNTEAFF. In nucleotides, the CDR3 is TGTGCCATCAGTGCCGGGACAGGGGGAATGAACACTGAAGCTTTCTTT.

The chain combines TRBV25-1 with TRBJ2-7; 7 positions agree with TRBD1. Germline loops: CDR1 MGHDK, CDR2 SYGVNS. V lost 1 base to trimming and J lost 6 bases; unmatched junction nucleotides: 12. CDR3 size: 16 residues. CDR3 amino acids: CASSELRTGHLSEQYF. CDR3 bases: TGTGCCAGCAGTGAATTAAGGACAGGCCATCTCTCCGAGCAGTACTTC.

CDR3 amino acids: CAWSQDSMGYGYTF. DNA of the CDR3: TGTGCCTGGAGTCAGGACAGCATGGGGTATGGCTACACCTTC. The chain is built from TRBV30 and TRBJ1-2, with a tentative D call TRBD1 (6 bases). The CDR3 spans 14 residues. With 2 bases removed from V and 5 bases from J, the gap between germline ends came to 15 bases. Germline V gives CDR1 GTSNPN, CDR2 SVGIG (reference sequence).

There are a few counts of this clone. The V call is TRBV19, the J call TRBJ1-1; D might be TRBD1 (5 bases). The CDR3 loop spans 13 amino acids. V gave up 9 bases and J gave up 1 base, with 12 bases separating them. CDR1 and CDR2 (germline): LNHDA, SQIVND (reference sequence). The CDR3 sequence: CASTGTPNTEAFF. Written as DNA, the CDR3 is TGTGCCAGCACCGGGACCCCGAACACTGAAGCTTTCTTT.

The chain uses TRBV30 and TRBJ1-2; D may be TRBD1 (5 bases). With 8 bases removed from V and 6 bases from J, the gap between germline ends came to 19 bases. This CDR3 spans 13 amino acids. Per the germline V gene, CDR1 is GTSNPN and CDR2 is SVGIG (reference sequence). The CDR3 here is CAKTRGGYNGYTF. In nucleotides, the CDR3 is TGTGCCAAGACCCGGGGGGGGTACAATGGCTACACCTTC.

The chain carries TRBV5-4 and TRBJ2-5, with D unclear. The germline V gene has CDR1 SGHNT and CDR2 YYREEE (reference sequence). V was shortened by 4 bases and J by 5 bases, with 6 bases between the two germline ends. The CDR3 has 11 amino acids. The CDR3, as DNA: TGTGCCAGCAGCCTACGTGAGACCCAGTACTTC. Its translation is CASSLRETQYF.

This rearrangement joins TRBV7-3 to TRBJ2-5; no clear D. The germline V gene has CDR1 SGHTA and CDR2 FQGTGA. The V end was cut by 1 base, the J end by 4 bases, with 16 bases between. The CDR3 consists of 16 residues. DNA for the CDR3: TGTGCCAGCAGCTTAAGGCCCCTGAAGCCGGGAGAGACCCAGTACTTC. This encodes CASSLRPLKPGETQYF.